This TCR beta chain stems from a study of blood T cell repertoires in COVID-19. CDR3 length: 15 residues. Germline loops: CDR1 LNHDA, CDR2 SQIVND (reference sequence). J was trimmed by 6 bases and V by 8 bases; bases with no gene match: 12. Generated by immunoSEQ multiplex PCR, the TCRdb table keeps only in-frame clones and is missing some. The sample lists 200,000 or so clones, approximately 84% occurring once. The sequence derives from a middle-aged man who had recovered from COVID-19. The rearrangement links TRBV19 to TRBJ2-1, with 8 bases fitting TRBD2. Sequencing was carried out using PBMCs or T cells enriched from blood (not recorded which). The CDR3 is CASRLSGGGRNEQFF. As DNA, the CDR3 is TGTGCCAGTCGCCTCAGCGGCGGGGGGCGCAATGAGCAGTTCTTC.